The 14 T cell receptor beta chains reported below all come from one sample, sequenced in a study of shared clonotypes between healthy human individuals. The naive CD8 population came from CD45RO-negative cells selected for CCR7, without terminally differentiated effector memory CD45RA+ cells. TCRdb's table, derived via immunoSEQ multiplex PCR, lists solely in-frame clones and lacks some. The sample gives about 2.2 million clones, 80% to 95% of which show up once; less than 2% is in the top ten. The specimen sequenced was naive CD8+ T cells from PBMCs. Receptors originate from a young man in good health. Some clones in this sample may be carry-over from other donors' samples.

As concerns this clone: Other DNA sequences of this sample code for an identical CDR3. The chain joins TRBV28 to TRBJ2-7, with D possibly TRBD2 on 5 matching bases. With 6 bases removed from V and 2 bases from J, the gap between germline ends came to 8 bases. CDR3 length: 12 amino acids. The germline V gene has CDR1 MDHEN and CDR2 SYDVKM. CDR3 coding DNA: TGTGCCAGCAGCCCCGGGACCTACGAGCAGTACTTC. The encoded protein is CASSPGTYEQYF.

The chain recombines TRBV4-3 with TRBJ1-3; D remains unclear. The CDR3 totals 18 residues. Trimming pared 2 bases from V and 0 bases from J, leaving 17 bases between. Per germline, CDR1 LGHNA and CDR2 YSLEER. The CDR3 protein is CASSQRMGTVTSGNTIYF. Here the CDR3 DNA reads TGCGCCAGCAGCCAAAGAATGGGAACAGTCACCTCTGGAAACACCATATATTTT.

The rearrangement links TRBV9 to TRBJ2-1; D remains ambiguous. Germline CDR1 reads SGDLS; CDR2 reads YYNGEE. This CDR3 is built from 16 residues. Deletions cut 0 bases from V and 0 bases from J, with 10 bases between. The CDR3 region has the DNA TGTGCCAGCAGCGTAGCCCAGCTTCCCTCCTACAATGAGCAGTTCTTC. This encodes CASSVAQLPSYNEQFF.

This clone was seen a handful of times. The chain couples TRBV25-1 to TRBJ1-5; D ambiguous. Germline V gene data show CDR1 as MGHDK and CDR2 as SYGVNS. The CDR3 runs 18 residues. V lost 1 base and J 3 bases, leaving 19 bases between the germline ends. The CDR3 DNA reads TGTGCCAGCAGTGAATCGTATGGATCGTCGGGAATCAATCAGCCCCAGCATTTT. Encoded protein: CASSESYGSSGINQPQHF.

The V and J genes are TRBV9 and TRBJ2-1; D uncertain. The germline V gene has CDR1 SGDLS and CDR2 YYNGEE. Trimming shortened V by 0 bases and J by 9 bases, and 16 bases separated the two germline ends. The CDR3 loop spans 15 amino acids. CDR3 sequence: CASSVGLTSGREQFF. CDR3 bases: TGTGCCAGCAGCGTAGGTTTGACCTCGGGCCGTGAGCAGTTCTTC.

The J gene is TRBJ1-4, the V gene TRBV21-1. TRBV21-1 is marked as a pseudogene. The CDR3 is 21 residues long. CDR3 protein: CASSSSPGGTSYKAANEKLFF. The CDR3 region has the DNA TGTGCCAGCAGCTCCTCCCCGGGCGGGACCTCTTATAAAGCAGCTAATGAAAAACTGTTTTTT.

A remark on this clone: At one of its ends the junction is not consistent with the germline gene, which may arise from a read error. In DNA form, the CDR3 reads TGTGCCAGCAGCCTCGGGACAGGGCTGAAAACTGAAGCTTTCTTT. Protein sequence: CASSLGTGLKTEAFF. The rearrangement links TRBV7-3 to TRBJ1-1, with 9 bases identical to TRBD1. Germline CDR1 reads SGHTA; CDR2 reads FQGTGA. CDR3 size: 15 residues.

The chain uses TRBV5-1 and TRBJ1-2, with TRBD1 as a possible D gene (6 bases). The V end was cut by 4 bases, the J end by 0 bases, with 16 bases between. This CDR3 is 16 amino acids long. CDR1 is SGHRS and CDR2 is YFSETQ in the germline V gene. CDR3 protein: CASSAPETGANYGYTF. CDR3 DNA: TGCGCCAGCAGCGCCCCTGAGACAGGAGCTAACTATGGCTACACCTTC. Drawing the rest from reference TRBV5-1 and TRBJ1-2, the complete variable domain is KAGVTQTPRYLIKTRGQQVTLSCSPISGHRSVSWYQQTPGQGLQFLFEYFSETQRNKGNFPGRFSGRQFSNSRSEMNVSTLELGDSALYLCASSAPETGANYGYTFGSGTRLTVV.

The chain joins TRBV7-9 to TRBJ1-2; unclear D gene. CDR3 length: 11 amino acids. Germline-derived CDR1 and CDR2 are SEHNR and FQNEAQ (reference sequence). V dropped 5 bases and J dropped 8 bases, with 9 bases sitting between them. The CDR3 sequence is CASSNLKGYTF. CDR3 bases: TGTGCCAGCAGCAACCTCAAGGGCTACACCTTC.

The V call is TRBV28, the J call TRBJ2-4; the D gene is possibly TRBD2 (7 bases). The CDR3 is 16 amino acids. V lost 5 bases and J 7 bases, leaving 21 bases between the germline ends. The germline CDR1 and CDR2 sequences are MDHEN and SYDVKM. The CDR3 DNA follows: TGTGCCAGCAGTGAAGGGGGGGCCTCGTATTTGAACATTCAGTACTTC. Translated, it gives CASSEGGASYLNIQYF.

This clone was counted a few times. Written as DNA, the CDR3 is TGCGCCAGCAGCTTGGAGACAGGGGGCTTGGAAGGCTACACCTTC. It translates to CASSLETGGLEGYTF. This rearrangement joins TRBV5-1 to TRBJ1-2; 10 bases fit TRBD1. The CDR3 extends over 15 amino acids. After removal of 0 bases from V and 8 bases from J, the junction contained 7 bases not matched to a gene. The germline CDR1 and CDR2 sequences are SGHRS and YFSETQ.

The chain employs TRBV19 and TRBJ2-7; 11 bases agree with TRBD2. Germline V gene lookup returns CDR1 LNHDA and CDR2 SQIVND (reference sequence). The CDR3 loop spans 16 amino acids. After removal of 4 bases from V and 0 bases from J, the junction contained 5 bases not matched to a gene. The CDR3 sequence is CASSTGLADSSYEQYF. Written as DNA, the CDR3 is TGTGCCAGTAGTACGGGACTAGCGGATAGCTCCTACGAGCAGTACTTC.

The chain couples TRBV9 to TRBJ1-1, with D perhaps TRBD1 (6 bases). The ends were cut back, 7 bases at V and 7 bases at J, with 11 bases in the middle. The germline V gene has CDR1 SGDLS and CDR2 YYNGEE. This CDR3 is built from 11 residues. The CDR3 protein is CASGGGYEAFF. Here the CDR3 DNA reads TGTGCCAGCGGAGGGGGATATGAAGCTTTCTTT.

The table lists this clone with a count of one. Distinct nucleotide sequences in the sample also encode this CDR3. In DNA form, the CDR3 reads TGTGCCAGTAGTATGGCGGGAGACTACGAGCAGTACTTC. Its translation: CASSMAGDYEQYF. The chain is built from TRBV19 and TRBJ2-7, with 7 bases aligning to TRBD2. Germline V gene data show CDR1 as LNHDA and CDR2 as SQIVND (reference sequence). This CDR3 has 13 amino acids. After removal of 3 bases from V and 3 bases from J, the junction contained 2 bases not matched to a gene. Supplemented by reference TRBV19 and TRBJ2-7, the full variable domain reads DGGITQSPKYLFRKEGQNVTLSCEQNLNHDAMYWYRQDPGQGLRLIYYSQIVNDFQKGDIAEGYSVSREKKESFPLTVTSAQKNPTAFYLCASSMAGDYEQYFGPGTRLTVT.